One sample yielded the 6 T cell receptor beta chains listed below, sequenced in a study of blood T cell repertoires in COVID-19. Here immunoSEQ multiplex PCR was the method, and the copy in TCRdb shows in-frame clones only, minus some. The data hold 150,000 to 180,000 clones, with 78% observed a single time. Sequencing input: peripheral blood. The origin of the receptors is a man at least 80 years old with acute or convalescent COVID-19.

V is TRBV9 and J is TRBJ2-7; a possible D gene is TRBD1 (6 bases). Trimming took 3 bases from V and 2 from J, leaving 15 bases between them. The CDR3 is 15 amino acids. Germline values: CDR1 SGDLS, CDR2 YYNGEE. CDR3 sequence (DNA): TGTGCCAGCAGCGGGGAGACAGGAACTACCTACGAGCAGTACTTC. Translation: CASSGETGTTYEQYF.

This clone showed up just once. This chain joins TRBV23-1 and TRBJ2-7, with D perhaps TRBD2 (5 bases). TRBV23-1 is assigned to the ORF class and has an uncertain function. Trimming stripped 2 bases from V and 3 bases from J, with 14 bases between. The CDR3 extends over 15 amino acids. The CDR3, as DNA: TGCGCCAGCAGTCAAGCAAGGAGCGGAAGCTACGAGCAGTACTTC. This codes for CASSQARSGSYEQYF.

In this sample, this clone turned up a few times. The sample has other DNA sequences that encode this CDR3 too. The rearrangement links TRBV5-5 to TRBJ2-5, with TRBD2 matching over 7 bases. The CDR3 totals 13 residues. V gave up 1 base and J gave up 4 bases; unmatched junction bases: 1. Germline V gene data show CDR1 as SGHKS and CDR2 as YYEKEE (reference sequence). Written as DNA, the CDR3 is TGTGCCAGCAGCTTGACGGGGGGAGAGACCCAGTACTTC. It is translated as CASSLTGGETQYF.

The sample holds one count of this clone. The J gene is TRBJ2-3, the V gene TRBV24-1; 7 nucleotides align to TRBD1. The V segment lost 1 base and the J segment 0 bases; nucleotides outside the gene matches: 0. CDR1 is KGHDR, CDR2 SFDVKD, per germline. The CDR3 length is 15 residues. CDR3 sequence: CATSDLGGSTDTQYF. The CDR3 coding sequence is TGTGCCACCAGTGATTTAGGGGGCAGCACAGATACGCAGTATTTT.

This CDR3 is CASSYSTTSTDTQYF. In DNA, the CDR3 is TGTGCCAGCAGTTACTCGACTACGTCCACAGATACGCAGTATTTT. This chain joins TRBV6-2 or TRBV6-3 and TRBJ2-3; possibly TRBD2 for D (5 bases). Deletions cut 0 bases from V and 2 bases from J, with 9 bases between. Germline values: CDR1 MNHEY, CDR2 SVGEGT. This CDR3 is built from 15 residues.

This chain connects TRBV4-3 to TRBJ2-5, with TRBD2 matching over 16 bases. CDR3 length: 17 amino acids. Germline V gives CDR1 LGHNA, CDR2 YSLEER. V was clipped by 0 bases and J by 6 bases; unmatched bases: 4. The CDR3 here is CASSQDGTSGGAKTQYF. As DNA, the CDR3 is TGCGCCAGCAGCCAAGATGGGACTAGCGGGGGGGCGAAGACCCAGTACTTC.